Below are 4 T cell receptor beta chains sequenced from a single sample in a study of shared clonotypes between healthy human individuals. Data came from immunoSEQ multiplex PCR; TCRdb stores just in-frame clones and leaves some out. The sample records fewer than 1.6 million clones, 97% to 99% being singletons. What was sequenced was naive CD4+ T cells sorted from blood. The subset is: CD45RA+ positively selected. The receptors originated from a man between 25 and 39 years old in good health.

CDR3 loop: CASSHRIAATNEKLFF. In DNA, the CDR3 is TGCGCCAGCAGCCACCGGATAGCGGCAACTAATGAAAAACTGTTTTTT. The chain couples TRBV4-3 to TRBJ1-4; the D is unclear. With 3 bases removed from V and 0 bases from J, the gap between germline ends came to 11 bases. From germline, CDR1 is LGHNA and CDR2 YSLEER. The CDR3 has 16 residues.

The genes are TRBV4-3 and TRBJ2-2, with TRBD2 as a possible D gene (6 bases). Germline V gives CDR1 LGHNA, CDR2 YSLEER. This CDR3 has 16 residues. Trimming shortened V by 4 bases and J by 2 bases, and 14 bases separated the two germline ends. In DNA form, the CDR3 reads TGCGCCAGCAGCCCCCGGGGTAGCGGAAACACCGGGGAGCTGTTTTTT. Residues: CASSPRGSGNTGELFF.

The rearrangement uses TRBV25-1 and TRBJ1-4; no reliable D call. The CDR3 is made up of 13 amino acids. CDR1 and CDR2 (germline): MGHDK, SYGVNS. Deletions cut 3 bases from V and 8 bases from J, with 10 bases between. The CDR3 nucleotides read TGTGCCAGCAGTGAGAACAGAAAAGAAAAACTGTTTTTT. Translated, it gives CASSENRKEKLFF.

The chain employs TRBV5-1 and TRBJ1-1; D gene unclear. The CDR3 spans 13 residues. V gave up 4 bases and J gave up 0 bases, with 7 bases separating them. From germline, CDR1 is SGHRS and CDR2 YFSETQ. CDR3 sequence (DNA): TGCGCCAGCAGCAAGAGTCTGAACACTGAAGCTTTCTTT. Translated, it gives CASSKSLNTEAFF.